A selection of T cell receptor beta chains follows, all from one sample in a study of blood T cell repertoires in COVID-19. Some clones are missing from TCRdb's copy, which holds only in-frame ones; the method was immunoSEQ multiplex PCR. Found here are approximately 200,000 clones, 85% of them singletons; the top ten hold about 20%. The sample taken for sequencing was peripheral blood. These receptors all stem from a person aged 65 to 79 with COVID-19, enrolled during active disease. CDR3s include the opening cysteine and the closing phenylalanine or tryptophan. Each record gives: clone size, D gene, J gene, V gene, CDR3 DNA, CDR3 protein. D genes are given only for firm matches. Rows give clone size only sometimes, using once, few, many, or a class for an expanded clone.

abundance: -; d_gene: -; j_gene: TRBJ2-2; v_gene: TRBV2; CDR3nt: TGTGCCAGCAGGGCCGGGAGCAGCACCGGGGAGCTGTTTTTT; CDR3aa: CASRAGSSTGELFF
abundance: -; d_gene: -; j_gene: TRBJ1-1; v_gene: TRBV6-5; CDR3nt: TGTGCCAGCAACGACCGGGGGGGAATGAACACTGAAGCTTTCTTT; CDR3aa: CASNDRGGMNTEAFF
abundance: few; d_gene: TRBD2; j_gene: TRBJ2-3; v_gene: TRBV15; CDR3nt: TGTGCCACCAGGGCTAGCGGGGGGTCAGATACGCAGTATTTT; CDR3aa: CATRASGGSDTQYF
abundance: -; d_gene: TRBD1; j_gene: TRBJ1-1; v_gene: TRBV18; CDR3nt: TGTGCCAGCTCACCGATCCAACAGGGGCTCCTGGGCGCTTTCTTT; CDR3aa: CASSPIQQGLLGAFF
abundance: -; d_gene: TRBD1; j_gene: TRBJ2-5; v_gene: TRBV9; CDR3nt: TGTGCCAGCAGTCGTAGTGGACAGGCCGAAGAGACCCAGTACTTC; CDR3aa: CASSRSGQAEETQYF
abundance: many; d_gene: TRBD2; j_gene: TRBJ2-5; v_gene: TRBV6-5; CDR3nt: TGTGCCAGCACCCAAGTAGCGGGAGCTTTTCAGACCCAGTACTTC; CDR3aa: CASTQVAGAFQTQYF
abundance: -; d_gene: -; j_gene: TRBJ1-1; v_gene: TRBV3-1/TRBV3-2; CDR3nt: TGTGCCAGCAGCCCCGCCAGGGGGAACACTGAAGCTTTCTTT; CDR3aa: CASSPARGNTEAFF
abundance: -; d_gene: -; j_gene: TRBJ1-1; v_gene: TRBV20-1; CDR3nt: TGCAGTGCTAGTAAACTGATGAACACTGAAGCTTTCTTT; CDR3aa: CSASKLMNTEAFF
abundance: -; d_gene: TRBD1; j_gene: TRBJ1-6; v_gene: TRBV5-8; CDR3nt: TGTGCCAGCAGCACCGGGACAGGGAAGTTCCCCTATAATTCACCCCTCCACTTT; CDR3aa: CASSTGTGKFPYNSPLHF
abundance: once; d_gene: TRBD2; j_gene: TRBJ2-7; v_gene: TRBV6-6; CDR3nt: TGTGCCAGCAGTTTCGGGGGGACCTACGAGCAGTACTTC; CDR3aa: CASSFGGTYEQYF
abundance: -; d_gene: TRBD2; j_gene: TRBJ2-2; v_gene: TRBV6-5; CDR3nt: TGTGCCAGCGTAGCGGGGGCCGGGCATACCGGGGAGCTGTTTTTT; CDR3aa: CASVAGAGHTGELFF
abundance: -; d_gene: TRBD2; j_gene: TRBJ2-1; v_gene: TRBV4-1; CDR3nt: TGCGCCAGCAGCCTATCTAGCGGGGGGCGAGGGGGTGAGCAGTTCTTC; CDR3aa: CASSLSSGGRGGEQFF
abundance: -; d_gene: TRBD1; j_gene: TRBJ2-7; v_gene: TRBV9; CDR3nt: TGTGCCAGCAGCGTAGTAGCCTGGGACAGGGGCCACGAGCAGTACTTC; CDR3aa: CASSVVAWDRGHEQYF
abundance: -; d_gene: -; j_gene: TRBJ2-2; v_gene: TRBV6-5; CDR3nt: TGTGCCACCCAGGGGGGCCTGGGGACCGGGGAGCTGTTTTTT; CDR3aa: CATQGGLGTGELFF
abundance: -; d_gene: TRBD2; j_gene: TRBJ2-5; v_gene: TRBV19; CDR3nt: TGTGCCAGTACTGAGGGGCGGGGGGCAGAGACCCAGTACTTC; CDR3aa: CASTEGRGAETQYF
abundance: once; d_gene: -; j_gene: TRBJ1-5; v_gene: TRBV28; CDR3nt: TGTGCCAGCAGTTCCCCCCAGGGGCATAATCAGCCCCAGCATTTT; CDR3aa: CASSSPQGHNQPQHF
abundance: -; d_gene: TRBD2; j_gene: TRBJ2-1; v_gene: TRBV3-1/TRBV3-2; CDR3nt: TGTGCCAGCAGCCGATATAGCGGGGGGACCTACAATGAGCAGTTCTTC; CDR3aa: CASSRYSGGTYNEQFF
abundance: few; d_gene: TRBD2; j_gene: TRBJ2-7; v_gene: TRBV19; CDR3nt: TGTGCCAGTAGTAGAGCGGGAGGCTACGAGCAGTACTTC; CDR3aa: CASSRAGGYEQYF
abundance: -; d_gene: TRBD1; j_gene: TRBJ1-2; v_gene: TRBV19; CDR3nt: TGTGCCAGTAGTATCGGCCGTTTGAGGGGGCGCAGGTATGGCTACACCTTC; CDR3aa: CASSIGRLRGRRYGYTF
abundance: -; d_gene: -; j_gene: TRBJ1-2; v_gene: TRBV5-1; CDR3nt: TGCGCCAGCAGCTCGGAGGGTAACTATGGCTACACCTTC; CDR3aa: CASSSEGNYGYTF
abundance: -; d_gene: TRBD2; j_gene: TRBJ2-7; v_gene: TRBV30; CDR3nt: TGTGCCTGGAGAATAGCGGGAGGGAGGTACGAGCAGTACTTC; CDR3aa: CAWRIAGGRYEQYF
abundance: -; d_gene: TRBD1; j_gene: TRBJ1-2; v_gene: TRBV4-1; CDR3nt: TGCGCCAGCAGCCAGATAGACAGGGATGATGGCTACACCTTC; CDR3aa: CASSQIDRDDGYTF
abundance: -; d_gene: TRBD2; j_gene: TRBJ2-1; v_gene: TRBV11-3; CDR3nt: TGTGCCAGCAGCCCCCAGACTAGCGCGGGCTCCTACAATGAGCAGTTCTTC; CDR3aa: CASSPQTSAGSYNEQFF
abundance: -; d_gene: -; j_gene: TRBJ1-1; v_gene: TRBV5-1; CDR3nt: TGCGCCAGCAGCCGGGAACCTAGGACCGACTTGAACACTGAAGCTTTCTTT; CDR3aa: CASSREPRTDLNTEAFF
abundance: -; d_gene: TRBD1; j_gene: TRBJ1-2; v_gene: TRBV2; CDR3nt: TGTGCCAGCAAAAGGGACAGGAGCATTAACTATGGCTACACCTTC; CDR3aa: CASKRDRSINYGYTF
abundance: -; d_gene: -; j_gene: TRBJ1-2; v_gene: TRBV28; CDR3nt: TGTGCCACACTCAGGGCAGGTAGTCATGGCTACACCTTC; CDR3aa: CATLRAGSHGYTF
abundance: -; d_gene: TRBD2; j_gene: TRBJ2-1; v_gene: TRBV19; CDR3nt: TGTGCCAGTTCCCGCGGGAGCAATGAGCAGTTCTTC; CDR3aa: CASSRGSNEQFF
abundance: -; d_gene: TRBD1; j_gene: TRBJ2-5; v_gene: TRBV6-5; CDR3nt: TGTGCCACTCCGGGACAGAGTCAAGAGACCCAGTACTTC; CDR3aa: CATPGQSQETQYF
abundance: once; d_gene: -; j_gene: TRBJ2-7; v_gene: TRBV27; CDR3nt: TGTGCCAGCAGTTTGAGAACCACCTACGAGCAGTACTTC; CDR3aa: CASSLRTTYEQYF
abundance: many; d_gene: -; j_gene: TRBJ2-7; v_gene: TRBV11-2; CDR3nt: TGTGCCAGCAGCTCTTTTTACCGACAGTACTCGGGGCAGTACTTC; CDR3aa: CASSSFYRQYSGQYF
abundance: -; d_gene: -; j_gene: TRBJ1-2; v_gene: TRBV2; CDR3nt: TGTGCCAGCAGCTTAGGGGTGAACTATGGCTACACCTTC; CDR3aa: CASSLGVNYGYTF
abundance: -; d_gene: -; j_gene: TRBJ1-4; v_gene: TRBV2; CDR3nt: TGTGCCAGCAGTGACCCTACAACTAATGAAAAACTGTTTTTT; CDR3aa: CASSDPTTNEKLFF
abundance: -; d_gene: TRBD1; j_gene: TRBJ2-2; v_gene: TRBV28; CDR3nt: TGTGCCAGCAGGACAGGGTCCCCCGGGGAGCTGTTTTTT; CDR3aa: CASRTGSPGELFF
abundance: -; d_gene: -; j_gene: TRBJ2-1; v_gene: TRBV19; CDR3nt: TGTGCCAGTAGTTCCCAGTTTGGGGGGGGGCGGTTAGAGCAGTTCTTC; CDR3aa: CASSSQFGGGRLEQFF
abundance: few; d_gene: -; j_gene: TRBJ1-5; v_gene: TRBV6-2/TRBV6-3; CDR3nt: TGTGCCAGCAGCAATCCAGGGGGCAATCAGCCCCAGCATTTT; CDR3aa: CASSNPGGNQPQHF
abundance: few; d_gene: TRBD1; j_gene: TRBJ1-2; v_gene: TRBV28; CDR3nt: TGTGCCAGCAGTTTAACAGGGGTTAGGGATGGCTACACCTTC; CDR3aa: CASSLTGVRDGYTF
abundance: -; d_gene: TRBD2; j_gene: TRBJ2-1; v_gene: TRBV9; CDR3nt: TGTGCCAGCAGCGTAGGGGGGACGGCGGGAGTTTCCTACAATGAGCAGTTCTTC; CDR3aa: CASSVGGTAGVSYNEQFF
abundance: -; d_gene: TRBD2; j_gene: TRBJ2-7; v_gene: TRBV5-6; CDR3nt: TGTGCCAGCAGCTTGGACGGGTGGGGCGGCGGGAGTCTCAACGAGCAGTACTTC; CDR3aa: CASSLDGWGGGSLNEQYF
abundance: -; d_gene: -; j_gene: TRBJ2-7; v_gene: TRBV27; CDR3nt: TGTGCCAGCAGTTACACGGGAAATCTAAACGAGCAGTACTTC; CDR3aa: CASSYTGNLNEQYF
abundance: once; d_gene: TRBD1; j_gene: TRBJ2-7; v_gene: TRBV15; CDR3nt: TGTGCCACCAGCCGGGACAGGGGTTCCTACGAGCAGTACTTC; CDR3aa: CATSRDRGSYEQYF
abundance: -; d_gene: -; j_gene: TRBJ1-2; v_gene: TRBV19; CDR3nt: TGTGCCAGTAGAGGGGCAGGACCTACCTATGGCTACACCTTC; CDR3aa: CASRGAGPTYGYTF
abundance: -; d_gene: -; j_gene: TRBJ2-5; v_gene: TRBV19; CDR3nt: TGTGCCAGTAGTCCCGGACACCGCCAAGAGACCCAGTACTTC; CDR3aa: CASSPGHRQETQYF
abundance: -; d_gene: TRBD2; j_gene: TRBJ2-3; v_gene: TRBV7-8; CDR3nt: TGTGCCAGCAGCTTACGGCTAGCGGCACCAGATACGCAGTATTTT; CDR3aa: CASSLRLAAPDTQYF
abundance: -; d_gene: -; j_gene: TRBJ1-2; v_gene: TRBV4-1; CDR3nt: TGCGCCAGCAGCCAAGTGGTCGGTTGGGGGTCCGGGAGTGGCTACACCTTC; CDR3aa: CASSQVVGWGSGSGYTF
abundance: -; d_gene: TRBD1; j_gene: TRBJ2-2; v_gene: TRBV12-5; CDR3nt: TGTGCTAGTAGGCCAGGGGGAGTCGACACCGGGGAGCTGTTTTTT; CDR3aa: CASRPGGVDTGELFF
abundance: -; d_gene: TRBD2; j_gene: TRBJ2-1; v_gene: TRBV6-5; CDR3nt: TGTGCCAGCAAAAGTAGCGGGGGTACGGGTAATGAGCAGTTCTTC; CDR3aa: CASKSSGGTGNEQFF
abundance: -; d_gene: TRBD2; j_gene: TRBJ2-7; v_gene: TRBV3-1/TRBV3-2; CDR3nt: TGTGCCAGCAGCCCCTCGGGTAGCGGGAGCATCTACTTC; CDR3aa: CASSPSGSGSIYF
abundance: -; d_gene: -; j_gene: TRBJ2-3; v_gene: TRBV14; CDR3nt: TGTGCCAGCAGCCAAGTTTATGAGTTCGATACGCAGTATTTT; CDR3aa: CASSQVYEFDTQYF
abundance: few; d_gene: -; j_gene: TRBJ2-7; v_gene: TRBV3-1/TRBV3-2; CDR3nt: TGTGCCAGCAGCCCATTGGGCGGGACAGAGGCTTACGAGCAGTACTTC; CDR3aa: CASSPLGGTEAYEQYF
abundance: -; d_gene: TRBD2; j_gene: TRBJ2-3; v_gene: TRBV20-1; CDR3nt: TGCAGTGCTAGTGTCCGGGAGGTGACAGATACGCAGTATTTT; CDR3aa: CSASVREVTDTQYF
abundance: -; d_gene: -; j_gene: TRBJ1-5; v_gene: TRBV3-1/TRBV3-2; CDR3nt: TGTGCCAGCAGCTCCCGTAATCAGCCCCAGCATTTT; CDR3aa: CASSSRNQPQHF